This TCR beta chain was identified in a study of CD8+CD57+ T cells in acquired aplastic anemia. Overall study context: Sorted CD4+ and CD8+ cells gave an average of 3.2 ug of DNA.

Genomic DNA, the template, was used for profiling of the TCR beta VDJ and CDR3. A single record per CDR3 protein comes from TCRdb applying MiXCR to the reads. Of 150,000 to 200,000 distinct CDR3 sequences listed, around three fifths were seen once; the top ten hold around 46%. Sequencing used sorted CD4+, CD8+, or CD8+CD57+ T cells (not recorded which) from PBMCs. This clonotype was sampled from a human donor with severe aplastic anemia or a healthy control (not recorded which).

CDR3 bases: TGCAGTGGTGCGACAGGTGGTTGGACTAGCGGGCTTGGCTACGAGCAGTACTTC. Protein product: CSGATGGWTSGLGYEQYF. The chain is built from TRBV20-1 and TRBJ2-7; 11 bases are shared with TRBD2. The CDR3 sequence is 18 residues long. Germline V lookup: CDR1 DFQATT, CDR2 SNEGSKA (reference sequence). Unmatched junction bases numbered 20, after V lost 7 bases and J lost 3 bases.